The next 21 T cell receptor beta chains were all read from a single sample in a study of cytomegalovirus exposure and HLA in healthy donors. The study ran its PCR with 60 Vbeta and 13 Jbeta primers. Measured with immunoSEQ multiplex PCR; TCRdb has only the in-frame clones, and not every one. This table has 150,000 to 200,000 clones, around 74% appearing once. Sequenced sample: PBMCs. Receptor source: a female donor in good health and CMV-seronegative.

As to this clone: Other DNA variants within this sample encode the same CDR3. In DNA form, the CDR3 reads TGTGCCAGTAGCTGGACAGGGGGCGGGTACGAGCAGTACTTC. Its protein is CASSWTGGGYEQYF. This chain joins TRBV19 and TRBJ2-7, with TRBD1 matching 11 bases. The junction had 5 bases not matched to a gene; V was cut back by 6 bases and J by 4 bases. CDR3 size: 14 residues. In germline, CDR1 is LNHDA, CDR2 SQIVND (reference sequence).

The chain is built from TRBV11-1 and TRBJ2-1; 11 nucleotides match TRBD1. Trimming cost V 2 bases and J 7 bases; bases outside gene matches: 4. Germline assignment: CDR1 SGHAT and CDR2 FQDESV (reference sequence). The CDR3 spans 15 residues. The CDR3 protein is CASSLMGQGVNEQFF. In DNA form, the CDR3 reads TGTGCCAGCAGCTTAATGGGACAGGGGGTAAATGAGCAGTTCTTC.

This sequence joins TRBV6-1 and TRBJ2-1, with D maybe TRBD1 (6 bases). V lost 1 base to trimming and J lost 3 bases, with 13 bases between them. Germline assignment: CDR1 MNHNS and CDR2 SASEGT. CDR3 length equals 16 residues. The DNA of the CDR3 is TGTGCCAGCAGTGAAGTATGGGGGCACGTCTACAATGAGCAGTTCTTC. Translation gives CASSEVWGHVYNEQFF.

This clone was counted a few times. The gene calls are TRBV5-6 and TRBJ1-6; D uncertain. The CDR3 loop spans 14 amino acids. Trimming pared 0 bases from V and 7 bases from J, leaving 8 bases between. Germline V gene sequence: CDR1 SGHDT, CDR2 YYEEEE. The CDR3 sequence: CASSLGLVNSPLHF. The CDR3 nucleotides are TGTGCCAGCAGCTTGGGGTTAGTAAATTCACCCCTCCACTTT. The whole variable domain, filled in from reference TRBV5-6 and TRBJ1-6, reads DAGVTQSPTHLIKTRGQQVTLRCSPKSGHDTVSWYQQALGQGPQFIFQYYEEEERQRGNFPDRFSGHQFPNYSSELNVNALLLGDSALYLCASSLGLVNSPLHFGNGTRLTVT.

The chain carries TRBV30 and TRBJ2-6, with TRBD1 matching 9 bases. The junction had 10 bases not matched to a gene; V was cut back by 7 bases and J by 0 bases. This CDR3 has 17 amino acids. Germline CDR1 reads GTSNPN; CDR2 reads SVGIG (reference sequence). The CDR3 bases are TGTGCCTTTGGCCGGGACAGGGCTCCCTCTGGGGCCAACGTCCTGACTTTC. This gives the protein CAFGRDRAPSGANVLTF. The whole variable domain, remainder taken from reference TRBV30 and TRBJ2-6, is SQTIHQWPATLVQPVGSPLSLECTVEGTSNPNLYWYRQAAGRGLQLLFYSVGIGQISSEVPQNLSASRPQDRQFILSSKKLLLSDSGFYLCAFGRDRAPSGANVLTFGAGSRLTVL.

The rearrangement uses TRBV7-9 and TRBJ1-6, with 7 bases lining up with TRBD1. CDR1 is SEHNR and CDR2 is FQNEAQ in the germline V gene (reference sequence). Germline trimming cut 1 base from V and 12 bases from J; bases unmatched to any gene: 6. The CDR3 has 14 amino acids. The CDR3 nucleotides read TGTGCCAGCAGCTTAGTTCAGGGGGAGATACCCCTCCACTTT. Protein product: CASSLVQGEIPLHF.

V gene TRBV5-1 combines with J gene TRBJ2-3; D is undetermined. Germline CDR1 is SGHRS and CDR2 is YFSETQ. The ends were cut back, 0 bases at V and 1 base at J, with 6 bases in the middle. CDR3 size: 14 residues. Here the CDR3 DNA reads TGCGCCAGCAGCTTGGTTCGTGGCACAGATACGCAGTATTTT. Translated: CASSLVRGTDTQYF.

CDR3 loop: CASSHLLFGGGVYEQFF. CDR3 DNA sequence: TGCGCCAGCAGCCATTTATTGTTCGGGGGGGGCGTATATGAGCAGTTCTTC. The chain couples TRBV4-3 to TRBJ2-1, with 8 bases lining up with TRBD2. The germline V gene encodes CDR1 LGHNA and CDR2 YSLEER. The CDR3 contains 17 residues. Trimming at V came to 3 bases and at J to 8 bases, leaving 15 bases not matched to a gene.

The genes are TRBV7-2 and TRBJ2-1; 12 positions agree with TRBD2. The V gene end was trimmed by 1 base and the J gene end by 9 bases; junction bases not matched to a gene: 10. The CDR3 runs 17 residues. Germline values: CDR1 SGHTA, CDR2 FQGNSA. The CDR3 reads CASSLVPSGGALVEQFF. The CDR3 nucleotides read TGTGCCAGCAGCTTAGTGCCTAGCGGGGGGGCCCTAGTTGAGCAGTTCTTC.

This clone was counted only a few times. The rearrangement uses TRBV12-5 and TRBJ1-2; D call uncertain. V lost 1 base and J lost 8, with 14 bases in between. This CDR3 is 14 amino acids long. Germline V gene lookup returns CDR1 LGHNT and CDR2 FRNRAP. CDR3 sequence: CASGLDPGRSGYTF. The CDR3, as DNA: TGTGCTAGTGGTTTGGATCCGGGGAGAAGCGGCTACACCTTC.

The gene calls are TRBV18 and TRBJ2-2; 9 bases match TRBD1. The junction had 5 bases not matched to a gene; V was cut back by 2 bases and J by 1 base. CDR3 length equals 17 residues. Germline-derived CDR1 and CDR2 are KGHSH and LQKENI. This CDR3 reads CASSPVRDRVNTGELFF. As DNA, the CDR3 is TGTGCCAGCTCACCAGTCCGGGACAGGGTGAACACCGGGGAGCTGTTTTTT.

This chain's CDR3 is CASSLTGVVYEQYF. CDR3 DNA: TGCGCCAGCAGCCTGACAGGGGTAGTCTACGAGCAGTACTTC. The V and J genes are TRBV5-1 and TRBJ2-7, with 8 bases fitting TRBD1. The CDR3 covers 14 residues. V gave up 4 bases and J gave up 3 bases; unmatched junction bases: 6. CDR1 and CDR2 from the germline V gene are SGHRS and YFSETQ.

The chain joins TRBV5-1 to TRBJ2-5, with D tentatively TRBD2 (6 bases). There are 15 residues in the CDR3. Per germline, CDR1 SGHRS and CDR2 YFSETQ. With 0 bases removed from V and 2 bases from J, the gap between germline ends came to 11 bases. CDR3 sequence reads: CASSLALALQETQYF. The CDR3 nucleotides read TGCGCCAGCAGCTTGGCTCTAGCGCTTCAAGAGACCCAGTACTTC.

V is TRBV21-1 and J is TRBJ1-2; the table's D call of TRBD1 was not tested on the DNA. TRBV21-1 is deemed a pseudogene. There are 14 residues in the CDR3. The CDR3 sequence is CASSKGGQNYGYTF. As DNA, the CDR3 is TGTGCCAGCAGCAAAGGGGGACAGAACTATGGCTACACCTTC.

CDR3 protein: CAWSVGGAGETQYF. In nucleotides, the CDR3 is TGTGCCTGGAGTGTTGGGGGGGCAGGAGAGACCCAGTACTTC. The chain combines TRBV30 with TRBJ2-5; D is perhaps TRBD2 (7 bases). Germline CDR1 is GTSNPN and CDR2 is SVGIG (reference sequence). The V and J ends lost 0 bases and 4 bases respectively, with 12 bases between them. The CDR3 has 14 amino acids.

V and J are TRBV11-3 and TRBJ2-1, with TRBD1 identical over 10 bases. V lost 1 base and J lost 3; bases outside the gene matches: 0. Per germline, CDR1 SGHNT and CDR2 YENEEA. The length of the CDR3 is 15 residues. The CDR3 region is CASSLGTGGYNEQFF. The CDR3 nucleotides are TGTGCCAGCAGCTTAGGGACAGGGGGCTACAATGAGCAGTTCTTC.

V usage is TRBV30 and J usage is TRBJ2-7; D is perhaps TRBD1 (6 bases). Germline-derived CDR1 and CDR2 are GTSNPN and SVGIG (reference sequence). This CDR3 is built from 15 residues. With 4 bases removed from V and 3 bases from J, the gap between germline ends came to 19 bases. The CDR3 DNA sequence: TGTGCCTGGAAGCAGAAGACAGGCACCATCTACGAGCAGTACTTC. Its protein is CAWKQKTGTIYEQYF.

The chain recombines TRBV6-5 with TRBJ2-7; 9 nucleotides match TRBD2. The germline V gene encodes CDR1 MNHEY and CDR2 SVGAGI. V shed 6 bases, J shed 5 bases, and the junction held 8 bases outside the gene matches. This CDR3 comprises 14 residues. CDR3 loop: CASRLLAGRDEQYF. The CDR3 DNA sequence: TGTGCCAGCAGGCTGCTAGCGGGGCGCGACGAGCAGTACTTC.

As concerns this clone: One junction end disagrees with the germline gene, perhaps due to a read error. This chain links TRBV6-5 with TRBJ2-5; TRBD2 is a possible D gene (5 bases). Germline lookup yields CDR1 MNHEY and CDR2 SVGAGI. This CDR3 contains 15 residues. The CDR3 DNA is TGTGCCAGCACTTACCTCCGGGGTTCGTCAGAGACCCAGTACTTC. Residues: CASTYLRGSSETQYF.

The chain joins TRBV19 to TRBJ1-1; D gene uncertain. Germline lookup yields CDR1 LNHDA and CDR2 SQIVND (reference sequence). V lost 2 bases and J 1 base, leaving 8 bases between the germline ends. The length of the CDR3 is 14 residues. CDR3 sequence: CASSITPGNTEAFF. CDR3 coding DNA: TGTGCCAGTAGTATAACCCCAGGGAACACTGAAGCTTTCTTT.

The genes are TRBV27 and TRBJ1-6; 7 bases are shared with TRBD1. The junction had 9 bases not matched to a gene; V was cut back by 10 bases and J by 9 bases. Germline-derived CDR1 and CDR2 are MNHEY and SMNVEV (reference sequence). The length of the CDR3 is 13 residues. CDR3 residues: CATSRQGTSPLHF. CDR3 bases: TGTGCCACCTCCCGACAGGGAACTTCACCCCTCCACTTT.